The clone carrying this T cell receptor beta chain showed up many times. Its specificity is not known. CDR1 is MDHEN, CDR2 SYDVKM, per germline. The CDR3 extends over 16 amino acids. The V and J ends lost 6 bases and 2 bases respectively, with 17 bases between them. The data belong to a study of T cells in Graves' hyperthyroidism and ophthalmopathy. Regions amplified from RNA transcripts were the TCR beta CDR3 regions. The HTBI primer set served for first-round RT-PCR of the TCR CDR3. TCRdb itself ran the multiplex PCR reads through MiXCR, one entry per CDR3 protein. Among about 360,000 distinct CDR3 sequences, around 13% were seen once, and the ten largest hold roughly 9.2%. If no ophthalmopathy progression occurred within 18 months, Graves' hyperthyroidism was stable. Hyperthyroidism patients were newly diagnosed, had disease duration under 2 months, and were aged 18 to 65 years. General study points: Ophthalmopathy and stable hyperthyroidism were told apart by a 13 V-J model.

Sequenced material: blood. The V gene is TRBV28, the J gene TRBJ1-5, with D possibly TRBD1 on 5 matching bases. The receptor was derived from a woman between 18 and 30 years old with Graves' hyperthyroidism. The DNA for the CDR3 is TGTGCCAGCAGACCACTGTTAACGGGGCGCAATCAGCCCCAGCATTTT. Its protein is CASRPLLTGRNQPQHF.